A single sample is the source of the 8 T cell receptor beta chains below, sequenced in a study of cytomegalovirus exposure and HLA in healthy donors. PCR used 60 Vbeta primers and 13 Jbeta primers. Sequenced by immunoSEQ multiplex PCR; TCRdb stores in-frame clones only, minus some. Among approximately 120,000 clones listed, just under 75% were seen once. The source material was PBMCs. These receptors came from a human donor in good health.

CDR3: CASSASDRPNYGYTF. In DNA form, the CDR3 reads TGTGCCAGCAGCGCATCTGACAGGCCCAACTATGGCTACACCTTC. This sequence joins TRBV9 and TRBJ1-2; possible D gene TRBD1, 6 bases. CDR3 length equals 15 residues. Germline values: CDR1 SGDLS, CDR2 YYNGEE. V lost 3 bases, J lost 2 bases, and 14 bases lay in between.

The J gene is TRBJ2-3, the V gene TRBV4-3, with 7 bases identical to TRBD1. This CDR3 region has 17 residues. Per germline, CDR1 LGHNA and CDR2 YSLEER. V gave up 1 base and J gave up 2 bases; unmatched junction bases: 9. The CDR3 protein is CASSQGGDSQLTDTQYF. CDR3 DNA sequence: TGCGCCAGCAGCCAAGGAGGGGACAGCCAACTCACAGATACGCAGTATTTT.

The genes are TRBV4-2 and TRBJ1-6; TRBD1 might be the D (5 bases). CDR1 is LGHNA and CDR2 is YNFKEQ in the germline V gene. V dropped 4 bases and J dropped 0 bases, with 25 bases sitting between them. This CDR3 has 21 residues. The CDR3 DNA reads TGTGCCAGCAGCCGGGATAACGGCGGGACTCACGACGACTCCTATAATTCACCCCTCCACTTT. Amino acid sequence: CASSRDNGGTHDDSYNSPLHF.

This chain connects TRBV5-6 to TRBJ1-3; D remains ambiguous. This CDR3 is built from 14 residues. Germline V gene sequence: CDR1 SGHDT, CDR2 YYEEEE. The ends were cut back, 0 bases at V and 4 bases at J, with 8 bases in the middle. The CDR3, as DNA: TGTGCCAGCAGCTTGGCGGGGTCCGGAAACACCATATATTTT. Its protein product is CASSLAGSGNTIYF.

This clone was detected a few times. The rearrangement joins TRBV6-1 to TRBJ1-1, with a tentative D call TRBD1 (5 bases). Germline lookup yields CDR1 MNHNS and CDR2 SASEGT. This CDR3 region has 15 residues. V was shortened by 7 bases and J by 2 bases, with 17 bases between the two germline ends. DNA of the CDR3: TGTGCCAGCACAGGGTTACGTATGGTTAACACTGAAGCTTTCTTT. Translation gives CASTGLRMVNTEAFF.

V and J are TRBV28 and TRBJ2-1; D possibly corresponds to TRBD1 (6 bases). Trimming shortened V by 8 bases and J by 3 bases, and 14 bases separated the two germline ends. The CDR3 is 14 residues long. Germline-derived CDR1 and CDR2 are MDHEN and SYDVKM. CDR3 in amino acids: CASVFGTLYNEQFF. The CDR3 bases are TGTGCCAGCGTCTTCGGGACACTCTACAATGAGCAGTTCTTC.

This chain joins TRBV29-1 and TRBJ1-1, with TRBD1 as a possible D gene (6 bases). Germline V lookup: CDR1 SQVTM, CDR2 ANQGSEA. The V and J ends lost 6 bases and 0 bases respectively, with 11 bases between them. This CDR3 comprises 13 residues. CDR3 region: CSVRQVMNTEAFF. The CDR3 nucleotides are TGCAGCGTCCGACAGGTAATGAACACTGAAGCTTTCTTT.

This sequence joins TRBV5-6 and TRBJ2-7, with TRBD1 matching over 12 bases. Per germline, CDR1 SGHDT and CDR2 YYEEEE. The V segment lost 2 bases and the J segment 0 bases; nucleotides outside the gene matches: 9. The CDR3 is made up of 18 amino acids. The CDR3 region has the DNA TGTGCCAGCAGCTTTCACCGGGACAGGGGGCGTGACTCCTACGAGCAGTACTTC. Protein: CASSFHRDRGRDSYEQYF.